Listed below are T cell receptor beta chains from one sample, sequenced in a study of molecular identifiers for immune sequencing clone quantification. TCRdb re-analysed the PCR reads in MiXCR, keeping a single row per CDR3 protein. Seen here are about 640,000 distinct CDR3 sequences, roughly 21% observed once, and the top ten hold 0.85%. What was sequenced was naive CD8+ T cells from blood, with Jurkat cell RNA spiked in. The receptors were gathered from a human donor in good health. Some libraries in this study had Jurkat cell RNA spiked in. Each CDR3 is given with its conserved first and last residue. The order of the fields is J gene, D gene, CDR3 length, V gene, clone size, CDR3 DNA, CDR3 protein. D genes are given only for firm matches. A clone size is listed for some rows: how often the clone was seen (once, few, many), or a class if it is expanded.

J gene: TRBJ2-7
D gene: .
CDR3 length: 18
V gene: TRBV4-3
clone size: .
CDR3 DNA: TGCGCCAGCCGCCAAGATTGGGCACGGGTTGGGTTAACCTACGAGCAGTACTTC
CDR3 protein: CASRQDWARVGLTYEQYF

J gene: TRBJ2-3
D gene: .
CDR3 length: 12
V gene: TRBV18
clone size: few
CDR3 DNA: TGTGCCGGCTCACCACCGGCAGATACGCAGTATTTT
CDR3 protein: CAGSPPADTQYF

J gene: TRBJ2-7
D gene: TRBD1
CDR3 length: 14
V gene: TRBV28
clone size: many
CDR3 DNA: TGTGCCAGCAGTTTTAACAGGGGGTGGTACGAGCAGTACTTC
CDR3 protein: CASSFNRGWYEQYF

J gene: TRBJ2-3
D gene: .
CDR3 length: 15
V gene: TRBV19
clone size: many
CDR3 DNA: TGTGCCTCAACCTTCTCCGGGACTAGCACAGATACGCAGTATTTT
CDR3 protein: CASTFSGTSTDTQYF

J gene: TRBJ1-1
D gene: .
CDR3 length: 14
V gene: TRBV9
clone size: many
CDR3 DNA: TGTGCCAGCAGCGTAGATGGGGTGAACACTGAAGCTTTCTTT
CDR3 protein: CASSVDGVNTEAFF

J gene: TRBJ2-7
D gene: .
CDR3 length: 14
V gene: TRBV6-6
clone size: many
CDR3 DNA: TGTGCCAGCAGTTACTTAGGGCCTGACGAGGAGCAGTACTTC
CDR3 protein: CASSYLGPDEEQYF

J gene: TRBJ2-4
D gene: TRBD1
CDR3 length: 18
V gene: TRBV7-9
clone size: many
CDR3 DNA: TGTGCCAGCAGCTCGAACCTACAGACAGGGGGCTTGATAAACATTCAGTACTTC
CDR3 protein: CASSSNLQTGGLINIQYF

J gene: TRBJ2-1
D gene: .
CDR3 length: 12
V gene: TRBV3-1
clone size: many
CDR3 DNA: TGTGCCAGCAGCCAAGTAGTCAATGAGCAGTTCTTC
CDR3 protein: CASSQVVNEQFF

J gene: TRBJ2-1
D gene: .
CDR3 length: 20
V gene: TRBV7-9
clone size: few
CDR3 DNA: TGTGCCAGCAGCTTAAAAGTTTCCGTCGGGGGACAGTTCCCCCCTAATGAGCAGTTCTTC
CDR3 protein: CASSLKVSVGGQFPPNEQFF

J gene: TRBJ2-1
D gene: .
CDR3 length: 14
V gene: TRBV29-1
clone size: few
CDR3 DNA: TGCAGCGTTGGGGGGGCAGACTACTACAATGAGCAGTTCTTC
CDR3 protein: CSVGGADYYNEQFF

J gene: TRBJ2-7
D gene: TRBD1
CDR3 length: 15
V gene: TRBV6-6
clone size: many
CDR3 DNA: TGTGCCAGCAGTTACCCGGACAGGGACGACTACGAGCAGTACTTC
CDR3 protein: CASSYPDRDDYEQYF

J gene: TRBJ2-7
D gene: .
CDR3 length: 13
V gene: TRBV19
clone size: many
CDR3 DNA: TGTGCCTCATCAGTACAGTTCTCCTACGAGCAGTACTTC
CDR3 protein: CASSVQFSYEQYF

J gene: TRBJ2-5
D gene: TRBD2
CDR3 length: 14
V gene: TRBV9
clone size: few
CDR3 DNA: TGTGCCAGCAGCGTATCTGGACTAGCAGAGACCCAGTACTTC
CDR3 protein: CASSVSGLAETQYF

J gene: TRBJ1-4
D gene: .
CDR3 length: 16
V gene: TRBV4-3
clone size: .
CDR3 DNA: TGCGCCAGCAGCCAAGAAGGCCGGGGGACTAATGAAAAACTGTTTTTT
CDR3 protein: CASSQEGRGTNEKLFF

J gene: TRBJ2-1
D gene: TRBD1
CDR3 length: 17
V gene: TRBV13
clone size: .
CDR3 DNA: TGTGCCAGCAGCCCTAACCCGGGGACAGAGTCCTACAATGAGCAGTTCTTC
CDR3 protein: CASSPNPGTESYNEQFF